The clone carrying this TCR beta chain was picked up one time. This sample is drawn from a study of control samples from healthy donors and cancer patients. Profiling relied on immunoSEQ multiplex PCR, and the TCRdb table lists in-frame clones only, not all of them. The sample lists roughly 52,000 clones; 95% were seen once. CDR1 and CDR2 from the germline V gene are LNHNV and YYDKDF (reference sequence). V shed 3 bases and J 7 bases; nucleotides not matched to a gene: 10. There are 17 residues in the CDR3. The rearrangement joins TRBV15 to TRBJ2-1; TRBD2 agrees at 12 bases. The sequenced sample consisted of blood. This clonotype was sampled from a man aged 25 to 40 in good health. The CDR3 region has the DNA TGTGCCACCAGCAGGGGGAGACTAGCGGGAGTATCAAATGAGCAGTTCTTC. Protein: CATSRGRLAGVSNEQFF.